This T cell receptor (beta chain) stems from a study of identical twins (dated by TCRdb to between 2015 and 2016). For the study in its entirety: The study deep-sequenced TCR alpha and beta repertoires from monozygotic twins, unrelated adults of various ages and cord blood to test whether fetal clonotypes persist. To rule out contamination, the twin experiments were replicated at different times with different library preparation protocols.

V loses 5 bases at its end and J loses 1 base; junction bases beyond the gene matches: 5. Via the germline V gene (reference sequence), CDR1 is DFQATT and CDR2 SNEGSKA. Inclusive of the bounding cysteine and phenylalanine, the CDR3 is 14 residues long. The CDR3 DNA has 42 bases and is translated from base 1. Preparation of the library involved 5' RACE. Sequencing took place on an Illumina HiSeq 2000. A universal primer binding site was introduced by template switching, and a unique molecular identifier was present in the final cDNA, enabling accurate counting of TCR cDNA molecules. Specific primers in the conserved constant-segment region were used to synthesize first-strand cDNA for TCR alpha and beta chains. To control for contamination, every cDNA library carried two barcodes: a SMART-Mk sample barcode plus Illumina barcodes. TruSeq adapter sequences, together with Illumina sample barcodes, were added in two successive PCR steps. The Illumina HiSeq platform was used with custom primers to sequence TCR alpha and beta cDNA libraries. On the study's bioinformatics: MiGEC processed the raw reads to extract unique molecular identifiers, while MiXCR was used to determine the CDR3 positions. For each individual, recombination models were inferred using an EM algorithm with the repgenHMM and IGoR tools. Shared clonotypes were analyzed with the tcR package in R, and sharing was normalized by the product of cloneset sizes. Out-of-frame nonproductive sequences were analyzed to study raw recombination free of thymic and clonal selection effects. TCRdb itself trimmed the public reads at Q25 with fastp, ran MiXCR and retained productive beta chains. Each entry is one CDR3 protein sequence, shown with its most common DNA and genes. It is TCRdb's table, rather than the study itself, that gives the V and J calls and clone size. The sample includes 600,000 to 850,000 distinct CDR3 sequences, with around a sixth observed a single time. 10% to 15% of the sample goes to the ten largest clones.

General conclusions and limits of the study: Conclusions relied on cross-sectional statistical analysis, since the same donors could not be followed over many years. Fewer insertions were carried by abundant cord blood beta clonotypes; a weaker similar trend was observed in young adult naive repertoires, while no such trend was observed in memory repertoires. Excess twin sharing in beta out-of-frame sequences was weaker because fewer shared sequences lowered the signal-to-noise ratio. In monozygotic twins, out-of-frame TCR alpha sharing was systematically underestimated by recombination models, although the models agreed with sharing between unrelated individuals. Invariant T cells such as MAIT and iNKT could partly confound zero-insertion analyses, though diverse VJ usage argued against this for most clonotypes. Compared with coincidental sharing between unrelated individuals, out-of-frame TCR alpha sequences shared between twins showed an excess of sequences with low generation probability.

Every donor was a healthy Caucasian. Three pairs of female monozygotic twins, all aged roughly 18 to 30 years, made up the twin cohort. The RNA used for TCR libraries was isolated from peripheral blood mononuclear cells. Of note for this clonotype: Its specific antigen is unknown. No much larger clone is present one base from it, and per-base qualities are unavailable.

The same data also contributed to another study, on T cells expressing NK-cell markers. According to the second study: Three sorted T-cell subsets (CD3+CD56+NKG2C+, CD3+CD56+NKG2C- and CD3+CD56-NKG2C+) from under 10 donors had their TCR beta-chain repertoires profiled. Of the eight sequenced donors, seven were found to be HCMV-seropositive and one was found to be HCMV-seronegative. To restrict sorting to alphabetaTCR-expressing T cells, an anti-gammadeltaTCR antibody was added in several experiments. For six donors, the dominant CD3+CD56+NKG2C+ clonotypes were among the top 10 CD8+ clonotypes and accounted for 1.0-7.0% of CD8+ T cells. Those dominant clonotypes were again the most abundant among CD3+CD56-NKG2C+ cells in a few donors, at about 28.3-65%. Whether the expanded NKG2C-expressing T cell clones were specific for HCMV antigens was left unclear. The eight sequenced donors were randomly selected healthy volunteers, three men and five women. HCMV serostatus was determined by detecting HCMV-specific IgG in serum with a commercial ELISA kit. For about 6 donors, bulk peripheral blood T-cell repertoires were additionally sequenced from unsorted PBMC. Reads were demultiplexed and grouped by UMI with MIGEC, and clonotypes were assembled and quantified with MiTCR. To remove erroneous sequences, TCR cDNA sequences were retained only when supported by two or more reads. The tcR package was used for downstream repertoire analysis, with clonotypes matched between fractions based on CDR3 nucleotide sequence plus V segment. VDJmatch was used to annotate antigen specificity against VDJdb, with one amino acid substitution allowed in CDR3.

The chain employs TRBV20-1 and TRBJ2-5; 9 bases in between match TRBD1. This clonotype was sampled from a woman in her late teens or twenties in good health. The sequencing sample was made of PBMCs. CDR3 sequence: CSASTTGGQETQYF. DNA sequence: TGCAGTGCTTCTACGACAGGGGGCCAAGAGACCCAGTACTTC.